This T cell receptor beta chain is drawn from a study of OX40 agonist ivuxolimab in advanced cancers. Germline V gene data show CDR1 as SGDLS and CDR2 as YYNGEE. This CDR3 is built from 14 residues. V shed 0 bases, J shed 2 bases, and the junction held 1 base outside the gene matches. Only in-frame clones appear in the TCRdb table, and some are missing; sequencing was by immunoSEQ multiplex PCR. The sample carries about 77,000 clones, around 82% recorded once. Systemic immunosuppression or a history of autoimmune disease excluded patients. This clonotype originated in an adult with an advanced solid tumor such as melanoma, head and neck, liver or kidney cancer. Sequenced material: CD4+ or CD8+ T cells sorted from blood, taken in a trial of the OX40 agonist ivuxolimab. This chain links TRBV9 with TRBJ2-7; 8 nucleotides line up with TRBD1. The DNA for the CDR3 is TGTGCCAGCAGCGTAGCGGGACAGGCCTACGAGCAGTACTTC. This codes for CASSVAGQAYEQYF.